By sample share, the clone carrying this T cell receptor (beta chain) is medium-sized. The antigen is unknown. Full-length variable regions came from constant-region reverse primers plus semi-nested Nested Universal Primer A PCR. TCRdb passed the 5' RACE reads through MiXCR, listing each CDR3 protein once. The repertoire has 62,000 or so distinct CDR3 sequences, roughly 22% of them found once; the top ten carry over 2.5%. Regarding the study as a whole: Whole repertoires were not studied in the larger cohort, only one V-J beta rearrangement.

From germline, CDR1 is KGHSH and CDR2 LQKENI. CDR3 size: 12 residues. Trimming at V came to 5 bases and at J to 6 bases, leaving 2 bases not matched to a gene. The TCR sequence derives from a female donor with breast cancer. The specimen was memory CD4+ T cells sorted from a lymph node. Subset: memory CD4+ T cells, CD4+CD45RO+CD25-. The V gene is TRBV18, the J gene TRBJ1-2; 8 positions match TRBD1. This chain's CDR3 is CASSKDRDGYTF. The CDR3 region has the DNA TGTGCCAGCTCAAAGGACAGGGATGGCTACACCTTC.